The text below deals with one T cell receptor beta chain. The germline V gene encodes CDR1 SGHNT and CDR2 YENEEA. The CDR3 totals 15 residues. V lost 1 base to trimming and J lost 2 bases, with 12 bases between them. The data originate from a study of blood T cell repertoires in COVID-19. Original processing methods: Estimates of nucleated cell counts were drawn from the amplification of reference gene primers. Assay: immunoSEQ multiplex PCR; the TCRdb copy retains only in-frame clones and omits some. D and trimming come from the DNA, and the V and J calls and clone size come from that table. The table records 140,000 or so clones, less than 90% of them present only once.

This TCR was recovered from a human donor with COVID-19, enrolled during active disease. The donor label of this sample is uncertain. Sequencing was carried out using peripheral blood. V is TRBV11-3 and J is TRBJ2-7; perhaps TRBD2 as D (6 bases). Here the CDR3 DNA reads TGTGCCAGCAGCTTAGGACTAGTTCCTGCCTACGAGCAGTACTTC. Its protein is CASSLGLVPAYEQYF.